The 6 T cell receptor beta chains given below trace back to one sample, sequenced in a study of post-analysis software for immune sequencing data. These receptors' targets are unknown. Each TCR beta cDNA library carried unique molecular identifiers. TCRdb passed the PCR reads through MiXCR, listing each CDR3 protein once. The table shows approximately 440,000 distinct CDR3 sequences, with under 55% occurring only once. Study results and limitations: In patients, 4 to 6 TRBV segments were more frequent than in controls, with TRBV5-6, TRBV5-1 and TRBV20-1 among them.

Sequencing used blood. These receptors all stem from a girl aged 5 to 17 with multiple sclerosis.

This clonotype occurred a few times. This rearrangement joins TRBV4-1 to TRBJ2-1, with unresolved D. Germline V gives CDR1 MGHRA, CDR2 YSYEKL. The V gene lost 0 bases and the J gene lost 6 bases, with 15 bases spanning the gap. The CDR3 is made up of 16 amino acids. The CDR3 nucleotides read TGCGCCAGCAGCCAAGATCTGATACAGTTATTCAATGAGCAGTTCTTC. Translated, it gives CASSQDLIQLFNEQFF.

CDR3 bases: TGTGCCAGCAGTTTCCCCGACAGGGGTGAGACCCAGTACTTC. Its translation is CASSFPDRGETQYF. This sequence joins TRBV28 and TRBJ2-5; 8 positions match TRBD1. Germline loops: CDR1 MDHEN, CDR2 SYDVKM. Unmatched junction bases numbered 5, after V lost 3 bases and J lost 5 bases. The CDR3 has 14 amino acids.

The chain recombines TRBV29-1 with TRBJ1-2, with a tentative D call TRBD1 (6 bases). Deletions cut 6 bases from V and 6 bases from J, with 14 bases between. The CDR3 spans 12 residues. CDR1 is SQVTM, CDR2 ANQGSEA, per germline. The CDR3 sequence is CSVDTGSDGYTF. The DNA of the CDR3 is TGCAGCGTGGACACAGGGAGTGATGGCTACACCTTC.

The table lists this clonotype with a few counts. V gene TRBV20-1 combines with J gene TRBJ1-5; no definite D call. This CDR3 has 12 residues. V lost 3 bases, J lost 1 base, and 4 bases lay in between. Germline-derived CDR1 and CDR2 are DFQATT and SNEGSKA (reference sequence). The CDR3: CSARGSNQPQHF. The DNA of the CDR3 is TGCAGTGCTAGGGGAAGCAATCAGCCCCAGCATTTT.

This clonotype was seen a handful of times. V is TRBV7-9 and J is TRBJ1-1; 8 nucleotides match TRBD1. This CDR3 contains 18 residues. The V gene's germline CDR1 is SEHNR and CDR2 FQNEAQ (reference sequence). The trim removed 5 bases at V and 1 base at J, leaving 15 bases unmatched. As DNA, the CDR3 is TGTGCCAGCAGCATTTACCCAGACAGGGGCCCAACGAACACTGAAGCTTTCTTT. Translating gives CASSIYPDRGPTNTEAFF.

This chain uses TRBV19 with TRBJ1-5; D is possibly TRBD1 (5 bases). The CDR3 loop spans 14 amino acids. V dropped 7 bases and J dropped 2 bases, with 12 bases sitting between them. Germline V CDR1 and CDR2: LNHDA, SQIVND (reference sequence). CDR3 in amino acids: CASKQGRGNQPQHF. In nucleotides, the CDR3 is TGTGCCAGTAAGCAGGGCAGGGGCAATCAGCCCCAGCATTTT.